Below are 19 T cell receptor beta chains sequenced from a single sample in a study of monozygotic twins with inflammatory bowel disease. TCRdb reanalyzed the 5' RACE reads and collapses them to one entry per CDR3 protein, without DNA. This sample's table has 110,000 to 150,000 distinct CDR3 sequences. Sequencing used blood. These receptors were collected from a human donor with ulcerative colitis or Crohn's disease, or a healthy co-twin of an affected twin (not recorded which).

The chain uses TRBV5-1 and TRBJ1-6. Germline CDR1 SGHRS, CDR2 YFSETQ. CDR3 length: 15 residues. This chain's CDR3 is CASSSEGSYNSPLHF.

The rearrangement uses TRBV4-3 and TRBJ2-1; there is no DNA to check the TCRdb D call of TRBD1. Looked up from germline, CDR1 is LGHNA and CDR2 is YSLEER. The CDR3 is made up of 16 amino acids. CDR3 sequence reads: CASSQTDRGLWNEQFF.

CDR3 in amino acids: CATSDSASYEQYF. V usage is TRBV24-1 and J usage is TRBJ2-7. There are 13 residues in the CDR3. Germline CDR1 reads KGHDR; CDR2 reads SFDVKD.

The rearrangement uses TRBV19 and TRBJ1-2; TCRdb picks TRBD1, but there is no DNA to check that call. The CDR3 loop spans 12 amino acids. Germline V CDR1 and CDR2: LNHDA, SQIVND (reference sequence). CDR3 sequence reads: CASLTGDYGYTF.

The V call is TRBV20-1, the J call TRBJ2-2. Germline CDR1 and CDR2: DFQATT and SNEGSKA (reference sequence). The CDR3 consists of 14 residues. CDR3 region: CSAREPRQAGELFF.

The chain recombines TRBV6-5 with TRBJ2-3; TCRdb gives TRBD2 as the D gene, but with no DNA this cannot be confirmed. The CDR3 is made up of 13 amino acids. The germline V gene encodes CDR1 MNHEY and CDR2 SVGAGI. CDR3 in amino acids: CASGRARTDTQYF.

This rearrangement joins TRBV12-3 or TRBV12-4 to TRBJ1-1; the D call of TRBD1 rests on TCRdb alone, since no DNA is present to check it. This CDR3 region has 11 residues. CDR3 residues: CASSFSGGAFF.

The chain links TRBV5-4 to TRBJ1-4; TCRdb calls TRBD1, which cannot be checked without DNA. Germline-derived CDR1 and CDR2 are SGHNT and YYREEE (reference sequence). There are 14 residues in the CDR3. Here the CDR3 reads CASSRDRGGEKLFF.

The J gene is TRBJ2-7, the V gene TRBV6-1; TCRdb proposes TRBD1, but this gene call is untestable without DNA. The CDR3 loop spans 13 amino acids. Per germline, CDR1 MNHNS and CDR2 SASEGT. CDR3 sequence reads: CASSATGRYEQYF.

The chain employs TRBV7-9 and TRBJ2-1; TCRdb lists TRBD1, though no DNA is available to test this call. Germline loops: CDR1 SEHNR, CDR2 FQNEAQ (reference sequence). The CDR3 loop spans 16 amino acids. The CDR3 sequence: CASSEGTGTVNNEQFF.

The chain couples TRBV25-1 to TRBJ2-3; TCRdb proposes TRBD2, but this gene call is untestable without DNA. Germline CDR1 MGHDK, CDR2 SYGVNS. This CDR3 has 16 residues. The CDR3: CASSPMVAGIRDTQYF.

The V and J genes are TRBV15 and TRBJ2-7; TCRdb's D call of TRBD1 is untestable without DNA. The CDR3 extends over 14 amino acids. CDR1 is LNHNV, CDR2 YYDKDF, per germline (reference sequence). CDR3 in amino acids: CATSRETVGYEQYF.

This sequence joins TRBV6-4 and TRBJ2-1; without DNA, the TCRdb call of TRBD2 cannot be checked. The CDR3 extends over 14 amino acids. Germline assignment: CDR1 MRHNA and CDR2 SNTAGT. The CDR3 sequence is CASSDGTRGNEQFF.

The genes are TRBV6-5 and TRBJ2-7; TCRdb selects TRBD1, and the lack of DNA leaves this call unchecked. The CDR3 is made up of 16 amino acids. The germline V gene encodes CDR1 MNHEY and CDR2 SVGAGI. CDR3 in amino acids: CASSYSSPGGPYEQYF.

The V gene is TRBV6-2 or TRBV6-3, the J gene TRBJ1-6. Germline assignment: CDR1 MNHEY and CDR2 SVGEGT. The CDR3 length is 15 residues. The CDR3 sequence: CASSRFIEVNSPLHF.

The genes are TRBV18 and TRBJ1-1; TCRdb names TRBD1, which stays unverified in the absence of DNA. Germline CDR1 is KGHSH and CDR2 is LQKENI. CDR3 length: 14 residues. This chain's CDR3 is CASSQKIGQEEAFF.

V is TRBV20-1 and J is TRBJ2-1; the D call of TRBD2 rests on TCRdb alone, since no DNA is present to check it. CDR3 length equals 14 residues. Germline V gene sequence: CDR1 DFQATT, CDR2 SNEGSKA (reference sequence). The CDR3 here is CSARNLAGLNEQFF.

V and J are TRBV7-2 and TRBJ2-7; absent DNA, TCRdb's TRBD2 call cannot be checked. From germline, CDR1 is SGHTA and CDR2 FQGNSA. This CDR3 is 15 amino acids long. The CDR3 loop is CASTRGYGNSYEQYF.

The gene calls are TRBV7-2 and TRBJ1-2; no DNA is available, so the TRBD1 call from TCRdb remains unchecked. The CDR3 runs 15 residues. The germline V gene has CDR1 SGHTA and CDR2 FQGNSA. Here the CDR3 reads CASSSENGGGYGYTF.